These T cell receptor beta chains were read from a single sample in a study of post-analysis software for immune sequencing data. TCRdb fed the PCR reads into MiXCR, producing one record per CDR3 protein. This sample carries some 800,000 distinct CDR3 sequences, about 43% of them seen once, and the ten largest clones take roughly 5%. Sequencing was performed on blood. The receptors derive from a girl aged 5-17 years with multiple sclerosis. Each CDR3 is given with its conserved first and last residue. D genes are given only for firm matches. Size is stated for part of the rows, as once, few or many counts, or as a class when the clone is expanded.

>TRBJ1-2|TRBV25-1|.|.
TGTGCCAGCAGTGAAAAGGGGAGGGGCTACACCTTC
CASSEKGRGYTF
>TRBJ2-7|TRBV4-1|few|TRBD1
TGCGCCAGCAGCCAAGATCCCCCGAGGGGGCCGAGCTCCTACGAGCAGTACTTC
CASSQDPPRGPSSYEQYF
>TRBJ2-1|TRBV24-1|.|.
TGTGCCACCAGGGCCGCGGGAAGGGGGAATGAGCAGTTCTTC
CATRAAGRGNEQFF
>TRBJ2-5|TRBV7-2|.|.
TGTGCCAGCAGCTCCGGAGGATTGGGGGCAAGAGAGACCCAGTACTTC
CASSSGGLGARETQYF
>TRBJ2-1|TRBV9|few|.
TGTGCCAGCAGCGTAGGGGGGAACGGTGAGCAGTTCTTC
CASSVGGNGEQFF
>TRBJ1-4|TRBV11-2|.|.
TGTGCCAGCAGCCGGACGAATGAAAAACTGTTTTTT
CASSRTNEKLFF
>TRBJ2-5|TRBV27|.|.
TGTGCCAGCAGTTTACACAGGACCCAAGAGACCCAGTACTTC
CASSLHRTQETQYF
>TRBJ2-3|TRBV12-3/TRBV12-4|few|.
TGTGCCAGCAGTCCCCAGAGGAGAGGGTCGCAGTATTTT
CASSPQRRGSQYF
>TRBJ1-4|TRBV25-1|.|.
TGTGCCAGCAGTGAAAGGGTGGGCCCCTTGGAAAAACTGTTTTTT
CASSERVGPLEKLFF
>TRBJ2-1|TRBV12-3/TRBV12-4|.|TRBD2
TGTGCCAGCAGTTTATCTAGCGGGCGATACAATGAGCAGTTCTTC
CASSLSSGRYNEQFF
>TRBJ2-5|TRBV6-2/TRBV6-3|.|.
TGTGCCTGCCGGGGCGACGGGGAGACCCAGTACTTC
CACRGDGETQYF
>TRBJ2-7|TRBV5-1|.|.
TGCGCCAGCAGCTTAGCCCGGGGAGACTTCTACGAGCAGTACTTC
CASSLARGDFYEQYF
>TRBJ2-1|TRBV7-8|.|.
TGTGCCAGCAGCTTTCCCGGGGCTGAGCAGTTCTTC
CASSFPGAEQFF
>TRBJ2-3|TRBV11-2|many|.
TGTGCCAGCAGCTCAAGCGGAGGGGGTGGCACAGATACGCAGTATTTT
CASSSSGGGGTDTQYF
>TRBJ2-7|TRBV7-2|few|TRBD2
TGTGCCAGCAGCTTACCCGGACTAGTTGCCGAGCAGTACTTC
CASSLPGLVAEQYF
>TRBJ2-5|TRBV3-1|many|.
TGCGCCAGCAGCCAAGAGGGACTCCAAGAGACCCAGTACTTC
CASSQEGLQETQYF
>TRBJ2-7|TRBV2|.|.
TGTGCCAGCAGTGAGGGGCTACCTGACCCCTACGAGCAGTACTTC
CASSEGLPDPYEQYF
>TRBJ2-1|TRBV20-1|.|TRBD2
TGCAGTGCTAGAGACCCCTCCGGACTAGCGGGAGGGACTTACAATGAGCAGTTCTTC
CSARDPSGLAGGTYNEQFF
>TRBJ2-2|TRBV30|few|.
TGTGCCTGGAGGGACCCCGGCGGGATCGGGGAGCTGTTTTTT
CAWRDPGGIGELFF
>TRBJ2-3|TRBV12-3/TRBV12-4|few|TRBD1
TGTGCCAGCAGCCGCCGGGACAGGGGGCCAACCACAGATACGCAGTATTTT
CASSRRDRGPTTDTQYF
>TRBJ2-3|TRBV12-3/TRBV12-4|.|.
TGTGCCGGCGGAGTGTGGCGGGTGTTGACAGATACGCAGTATTTT
CAGGVWRVLTDTQYF
>TRBJ2-1|TRBV20-1|.|.
TGCAGTGCTAGAGATCGGCTCACTGAGCAGTTCTTC
CSARDRLTEQFF
>TRBJ1-1|TRBV3-1|.|.
TGTGCCAGCAGCCAAGATTCAAAGGGGTTCATGAACACTGAAGCTTTCTTT
CASSQDSKGFMNTEAFF
>TRBJ2-3|TRBV29-1|few|.
TGCAGCCCCCGGGCCCTTAGCACAGATACGCAGTATTTT
CSPRALSTDTQYF
>TRBJ1-4|TRBV7-9|.|.
TGTGCCAGCAGGGACCGTGGGACCGGAAAACTGTTTTTT
CASRDRGTGKLFF
>TRBJ1-2|TRBV12-3/TRBV12-4|.|TRBD1
TGTGCCAGCAGTTCGACAGGGTTTGTGGGCTACACCTTC
CASSSTGFVGYTF
>TRBJ2-1|TRBV3-1|.|TRBD2
TGTGCCAGCAGCCAAGATTTTACTAGCGGGGTCAATGAGCAGTTCTTC
CASSQDFTSGVNEQFF
>TRBJ2-1|TRBV20-1|once|TRBD1
TGCAGTGCTAGAGGAAGGGGGCGGAGCTCCTACAATGAGCAGTTCTTC
CSARGRGRSSYNEQFF
>TRBJ2-5|TRBV9|.|TRBD2
TGTGCCAGCACCCCGTATAGCGGGAAACAAGAGACCCAGTACTTC
CASTPYSGKQETQYF
>TRBJ2-1|TRBV11-3|.|.
TGTGCCAGCAGCTTGGGAGCGGTCTCAGGGGAGCAGTTCTTC
CASSLGAVSGEQFF
>TRBJ2-3|TRBV29-1|.|TRBD1
TGCAGCGTGGACAGGACAAACACAGATACGCAGTATTTT
CSVDRTNTDTQYF
>TRBJ1-2|TRBV4-1|few|.
TGCGCCAGCAGCCAAGATACGGCAGGGGCCTGGGGGCCTGGCTACACCTTC
CASSQDTAGAWGPGYTF
>TRBJ2-7|TRBV12-3/TRBV12-4|few|TRBD1
TGTGCCAGCAGTCGGACAGGGACCGAGCAGTACTTC
CASSRTGTEQYF
>TRBJ2-3|TRBV6-6|.|.
TGTGCCAGCAGTTATAAAGGGGGTAGCACAGATACGCAGTATTTT
CASSYKGGSTDTQYF
>TRBJ2-7|TRBV10-3|few|.
TGTGCCATCAGTGCTACAGGGTCTGTCGCCTACGAGCAGTACTTC
CAISATGSVAYEQYF
>TRBJ2-7|TRBV12-3/TRBV12-4|few|.
TGTGCCAGCAGCCAAACCCCCCGGGACTACGAGCAGTACTTC
CASSQTPRDYEQYF
>TRBJ2-7|TRBV5-1|.|TRBD2
TGCGCCAGCAGCTTGGCCACTAGCGGACCCTACGAGCAGTACTTC
CASSLATSGPYEQYF
>TRBJ2-1|TRBV7-2|.|TRBD2
TGTGCCAGCACACGGGGGACTAGCGGGAAAGGAGAGCAGTTCTTC
CASTRGTSGKGEQFF
>TRBJ2-5|TRBV18|.|.
TGTGCCAGCTCAACCTGGTGGGAGACCCAGTACTTC
CASSTWWETQYF
>TRBJ2-7|TRBV5-1|.|TRBD2
TGCGCCAGCAGCGTCAATGGGGCGACTAGCGGCTACGAGCAGTACTTC
CASSVNGATSGYEQYF
>TRBJ2-7|TRBV5-1|.|.
TGCGCCAGCAGCTTGGGGTCAGGTATCGTCGAGCAGTACTTC
CASSLGSGIVEQYF
>TRBJ2-7|TRBV6-1|.|TRBD2
TGTGCCAGCAGTGGCGGGACTAGCGGGAGAGAGTACCACGAGCAGTACTTC
CASSGGTSGREYHEQYF
>TRBJ2-5|TRBV7-6|.|TRBD1
TGTGCCAGCACTTCTTTTCCCCCGGACAGGGGTGAAGAGACCCAGTACTTC
CASTSFPPDRGEETQYF
>TRBJ2-7|TRBV12-3/TRBV12-4|.|.
TGTGCCAGCAGTTTTGGAAGGGCCAGCTCCTACGAGCAGTACTTC
CASSFGRASSYEQYF
>TRBJ2-6|TRBV29-1|.|.
TGCAGCGTTTCGGACGGAAATTTACAGCCTGGGGCCAACGTCCCGACTTTC
CSVSDGNLQPGANVPTF
>TRBJ1-6|TRBV6-2/TRBV6-3|few|.
TGTGCCAGCAGTTACTCGATTCGGGAAGTCTATAATTCACCCCTCCACTTT
CASSYSIREVYNSPLHF
>TRBJ2-3|TRBV7-8|few|.
TGTGCCAGCAGCGAGCGGGCTGGGGCCGATACGCAGTATTTT
CASSERAGADTQYF
>TRBJ2-3|TRBV7-9|.|TRBD1
TGTGCCAGCAGCTTAGGGGACAGGGGACGAGCAGATACGCAGTATTTT
CASSLGDRGRADTQYF
>TRBJ2-1|TRBV7-2|.|.
TGTGCCAGCAGCCCCACCGCAGGGAAGGGCTCCTACAATGAGCAGTTCTTC
CASSPTAGKGSYNEQFF
>TRBJ2-4|TRBV7-8|once|.
TGTGCCAGCAGCCTACGGGGACCTCCAAAAAACATTCAGTACTTC
CASSLRGPPKNIQYF
>TRBJ2-1|TRBV15|.|TRBD1
TGTGCCACCAGCAGAGGGGACAGCAATGAGCAGTTCTTC
CATSRGDSNEQFF
>TRBJ2-7|TRBV28|.|.
TGTGCCAGCAGTTTAAGATGGTACGAGCAGTACTTC
CASSLRWYEQYF
>TRBJ2-7|TRBV10-3|.|.
TGTGCCACCGCGGGGTTGGGTACCTACGAGCAGTACTTC
CATAGLGTYEQYF
>TRBJ2-5|TRBV7-6|.|TRBD1
TGTGCCAGCAGCTTGAGGACAGGGAACCAAGAGACCCAGTACTTC
CASSLRTGNQETQYF
>TRBJ2-1|TRBV7-9|few|.
TGTGCCAGCGAGCAGGGGGGTTCCTACAATGAGCAGTTCTTC
CASEQGGSYNEQFF
>TRBJ2-1|TRBV5-1|once|TRBD2
TGCGCCAGCAGCTTCTCTACCGGGACTAGCGGGATCGGTGAGCAGTTCTTC
CASSFSTGTSGIGEQFF
>TRBJ2-7|TRBV12-3/TRBV12-4|.|.
TGTGCCAGCAGTTTGTCAAGGGGTCCAACCTCCTACGAGCAGTACTTC
CASSLSRGPTSYEQYF
>TRBJ2-5|TRBV15|.|.
TGTGCCACCAGCAGAGTGAGATCTGGGCAGGTCGGGGAGACCCAGTACTTC
CATSRVRSGQVGETQYF